The entry that follows covers one TCR beta chain sequence. Antigen specificity is unknown. One entry per CDR3 protein, called by TCRdb with MiXCR from the reads. The data hold roughly 860,000 distinct CDR3 sequences, with approximately 30% observed a single time. The data were taken from a study of T cell repertoires in cytomegalovirus infection. Study background: Researchers turned to recently identified HLA-C-restricted CMV epitopes as well as well-studied HLA-B-restricted ones. Matching HLA type and CMV infection were both indicated by public TCR beta signatures.

General study results and limits: CMV carriers having the relevant HLA were flagged by cumulative public TCR beta family frequency. Across the ex vivo response, the dominant clonotypes were HLA-C-restricted CMV-specific TCR beta clonotypes.

CDR3 length: 16 residues. Germline V gene sequence: CDR1 SEHNR, CDR2 FQNEAQ (reference sequence). Trimming pared 1 base from V and 6 bases from J, leaving 16 bases between. This TCR derives from a human donor in good health (CMV status not recorded). Some clones in this sample may be carry-over from other donors' samples. The specimen was cultured CD8+ T cells from PBMCs, collected from culture after CMV antigen stimulation. The rearrangement links TRBV7-9 to TRBJ1-5; D gene ambiguous. This chain's CDR3 is CASSLGAGGRFQPQHF. The CDR3 DNA reads as TGTGCCAGCAGCTTAGGAGCCGGTGGGAGGTTTCAGCCCCAGCATTTT.